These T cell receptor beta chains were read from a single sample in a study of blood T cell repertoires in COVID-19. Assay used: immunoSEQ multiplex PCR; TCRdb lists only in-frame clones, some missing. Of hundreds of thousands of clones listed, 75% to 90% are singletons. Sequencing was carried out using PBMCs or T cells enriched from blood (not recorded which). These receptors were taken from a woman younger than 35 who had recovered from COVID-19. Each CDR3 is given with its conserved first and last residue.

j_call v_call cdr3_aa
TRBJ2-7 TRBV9 CASRGTGGLPYEQYF
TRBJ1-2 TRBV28 CASSFGQTDYGYTF
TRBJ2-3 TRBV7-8 CASSLPPGGASRSDTQYF
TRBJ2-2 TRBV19 CASSMQGVAGELFF
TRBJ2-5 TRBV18 CASSHTGQGETQYF
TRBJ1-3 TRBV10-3 CAISDLPRGQGDGNTIYF
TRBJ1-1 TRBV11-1 CASSLVGGREGTEAFF
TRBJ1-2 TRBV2 CATPGQEYGYTF
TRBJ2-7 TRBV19 CASSPGGSYEQYF
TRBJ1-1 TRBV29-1 CSVRQANTEAFF
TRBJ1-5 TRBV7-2 CASSATGGNQPQHF
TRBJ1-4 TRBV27 CASSLDRGRKKLFF
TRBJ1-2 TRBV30 CACLRGGAHGYTF
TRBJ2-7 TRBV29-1 CSVETDRGTYEQYF
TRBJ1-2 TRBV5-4 CASSLDGVGGYTF
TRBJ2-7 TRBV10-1 CASRDRNYYEQYF
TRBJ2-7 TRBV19 CASSQRQGTYEQYF
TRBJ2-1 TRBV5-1 CASSIKLAGKSGEQFF
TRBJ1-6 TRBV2 CASSDSGNSPLHF
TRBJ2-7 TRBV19 CASSIDYSYEQYF
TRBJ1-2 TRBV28 CASTLSTGSYYGYTF
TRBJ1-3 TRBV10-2 CASSEQGRGNTIYF
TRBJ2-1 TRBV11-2 CASSPWVLAGPYSYNEQFF
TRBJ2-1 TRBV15 CATSRRGGAENEQFF
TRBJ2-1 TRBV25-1 CASSSLTSSYNEQFF
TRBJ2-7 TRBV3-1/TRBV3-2 CASSNAGNRGGEQYF
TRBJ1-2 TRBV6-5 CASGRATYGYTF
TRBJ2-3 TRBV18 CASSPRAAPGVDTQYF
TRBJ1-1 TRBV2 CASSEVDESAEAFF
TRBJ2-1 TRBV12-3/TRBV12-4 CASRQGVPNEQFF
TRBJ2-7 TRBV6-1 CASSVATGLYEQYF
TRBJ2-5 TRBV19 CASSITGLKETQYF
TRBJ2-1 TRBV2 CASSGPSGESYNEQFF
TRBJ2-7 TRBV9 CASSVQDTSYVEQYF
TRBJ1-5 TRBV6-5 CASSYGRGQPQHF
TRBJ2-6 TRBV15 CATGWAGGPSGANVLTF
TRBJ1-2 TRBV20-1 CSARDGAGYTF
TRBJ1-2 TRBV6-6 CASSNGYGYTF
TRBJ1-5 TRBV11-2 CASSLWGGRNQPQHF
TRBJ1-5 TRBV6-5 CASSRTGGSNQPQHF
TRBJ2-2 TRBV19 CASSRTLAGGPDAGELFF
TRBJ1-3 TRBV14 CASSQGDRVVGNTIYF
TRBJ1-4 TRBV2 CASSGEKLFF
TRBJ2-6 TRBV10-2 CASSEGTVYSGANVLTF
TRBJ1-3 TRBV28 CASSLSGSGNTIYF
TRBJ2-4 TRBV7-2 CASSAGANIQYF
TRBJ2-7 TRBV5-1 CASHRDRGDEQYF
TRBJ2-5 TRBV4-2 CASSQDSQLIRGAETQYF
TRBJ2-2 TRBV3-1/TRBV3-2 CASSQGYRGRAGELFF